Listed below are T cell receptor beta chains from one sample, sequenced in a study of cytomegalovirus exposure and HLA in healthy donors. Here immunoSEQ multiplex PCR was the method, and the copy in TCRdb shows in-frame clones only, minus some. Of about 110,000 clones in the sample, 15% to 19% were seen once. Sample: PBMCs. These receptor sequences come from a woman aged 18-29 years in good health and CMV-seronegative. Both conserved end residues are part of each CDR3. The D gene is left open where the match is weak. Some rows have no size entry. The others give once, few or many, or a class for an expanded clone.

D	J	size	V	CDR3	DNA
NA	TRBJ1-4	few	TRBV6-1	CASSEARDEKLFF	TGTGCCAGCAGTGAAGCGAGGGATGAAAAACTGTTTTTT
NA	TRBJ1-2	NA	TRBV13	CASRIPGQGHGYTF	TGTGCCAGCAGAATTCCGGGCCAGGGCCATGGCTACACCTTC
TRBD2	TRBJ2-1	NA	TRBV2	CASSEVLAGVLMSSYNEQFF	TGTGCCAGCAGTGAAGTCCTAGCGGGAGTCCTCATGAGCTCCTACAATGAGCAGTTCTTC
TRBD1	TRBJ1-2	NA	TRBV13	CASSGTGGTPNYGYTF	TGTGCCAGCAGCGGGACAGGGGGAACCCCTAACTATGGCTACACCTTC
NA	TRBJ1-4	few	TRBV27	CASSRGNEKLFF	TGTGCCAGCAGTCGGGGGAATGAAAAACTGTTTTTT
TRBD1	TRBJ2-7	few	TRBV9	CASSVSGGQGRYEQYF	TGTGCCAGCAGCGTTAGTGGGGGACAGGGGAGGTACGAGCAGTACTTC
NA	TRBJ2-1	NA	TRBV11-1	CASSLASAGLYNEQFF	TGTGCCAGCAGCTTAGCGAGTGCAGGGCTATACAATGAGCAGTTCTTC
NA	TRBJ2-1	NA	TRBV4-2	CASSQDERELGSNEQFF	TGTGCCAGCAGCCAGGATGAAAGGGAACTGGGGAGTAATGAGCAGTTCTTC
TRBD1	TRBJ1-1	NA	TRBV19	CASSLIDRDTEAFF	TGTGCCAGTAGCTTAATCGACAGGGACACTGAAGCTTTCTTT
TRBD1	TRBJ1-2	NA	TRBV28	CASSFGTGSYGYTF	TGTGCCAGCAGTTTTGGGACAGGGTCCTATGGCTACACCTTC
TRBD1	TRBJ1-1	NA	TRBV9	CASSVQGALGTEAFF	TGTGCCAGCAGCGTGCAGGGGGCATTGGGCACTGAAGCTTTCTTT
TRBD2	TRBJ2-1	few	TRBV7-3	CASSSGTSSYEQFF	TGTGCCAGCAGCTCCGGGACTAGCAGCTATGAGCAGTTCTTC
NA	TRBJ1-3	few	TRBV9	CASSVGAGSGNTIYF	TGTGCCAGCAGCGTAGGGGCAGGGTCTGGAAACACCATATATTTT
NA	TRBJ1-5	NA	TRBV30	CAWTQGSNQPQHF	TGTGCCTGGACTCAGGGGAGCAATCAGCCCCAGCATTTT
NA	TRBJ2-5	NA	TRBV2	CASSGPGGETQYF	TGTGCCAGCAGTGGACCCGGAGGGGAGACCCAGTACTTC
NA	TRBJ2-7	once	TRBV11-2	CASSLGQGDEQYF	TGTGCCAGCAGCTTAGGCCAGGGTGACGAGCAGTACTTC
NA	TRBJ2-7	NA	TRBV5-4	CASSFAGTGPSKQYF	TGTGCCAGCAGCTTTGCAGGCACAGGGCCTTCGAAGCAGTACTTC
TRBD2	TRBJ2-7	once	TRBV7-9	CASSLASGRTHEQYF	TGTGCCAGCAGCCTTGCTAGCGGGAGGACCCACGAGCAGTACTTC
TRBD1	TRBJ1-5	few	TRBV2	CASSEGQGRQPQHF	TGTGCCAGCAGTGAGGGACAGGGTCGCCAGCCCCAGCATTTT
TRBD2	TRBJ2-1	NA	TRBV9	CASSVGSGGGRNEQFF	TGTGCCAGCAGCGTCGGTAGCGGGGGGGGACGCAATGAGCAGTTCTTC
NA	TRBJ2-7	few	TRBV6-5	CASSGRGLTYEQYF	TGTGCCAGCAGTGGTAGGGGTCTTACCTACGAGCAGTACTTC
NA	TRBJ1-3	few	TRBV19	CASRPGRRNTIYF	TGTGCCAGTAGGCCGGGTCGTAGAAACACCATATATTTT
NA	TRBJ1-5	few	TRBV6-6	CASRQNRVEPQHF	TGTGCCAGCAGGCAGAACAGGGTTGAGCCCCAGCATTTT
NA	TRBJ1-1	NA	TRBV28	CASSLGQIEAFF	TGTGCCAGCAGCCTCGGACAGATTGAAGCTTTCTTT
NA	TRBJ2-3	NA	TRBV6-5	CASSYRDWTDTQYF	TGCGCCAGCAGTTACCGGGACTGGACAGATACGCAGTATTTT
NA	TRBJ2-1	NA	TRBV10-1	CASSLGGLATYNEQFF	TGCGCCAGCAGCCTCGGGGGGCTAGCGACCTACAATGAGCAGTTCTTC
TRBD1	TRBJ2-5	NA	TRBV7-6	CASSLGADRPQETQYF	TGTGCCAGCAGCTTAGGAGCGGACAGGCCCCAAGAGACCCAGTACTTC
NA	TRBJ1-5	NA	TRBV19	CASSSTGKGNQPQHF	TGTGCCAGTAGCTCGACGGGGAAAGGCAATCAGCCCCAGCATTTT
NA	TRBJ1-4	few	TRBV30	CAWSGGPNEKLFF	TGTGCCTGGAGCGGGGGGCCTAATGAAAAACTGTTTTTT
TRBD2	TRBJ2-5	NA	TRBV11-2	CASSLGLAGQETQYF	TGTGCCAGCAGCTTAGGACTAGCGGGCCAAGAGACCCAGTACTTC
TRBD2	TRBJ2-7	NA	TRBV29-1	CSVDPGRASGEQYF	TGCAGCGTTGACCCCGGGAGGGCCTCTGGGGAGCAGTACTTC
NA	TRBJ2-7	few	TRBV27	CASSPSRSSMQYF	TGTGCCAGCAGTCCCTCCAGGTCCTCAATGCAGTACTTC
NA	TRBJ2-7	NA	TRBV7-8	CASSLVFREAGQDYEQYF	TGTGCCAGCAGCTTAGTCTTTCGGGAGGCGGGACAGGACTACGAGCAGTACTTC
TRBD1	TRBJ1-4	NA	TRBV15	CATSTGQTEKLFF	TGTGCCACCAGTACGGGACAGACTGAAAAACTGTTTTTT
TRBD1	TRBJ1-2	few	TRBV7-2	CASSFRQGWNYGYTF	TGTGCCAGCAGCTTCCGACAGGGGTGGAACTATGGCTACACCTTC
TRBD1	TRBJ2-3	few	TRBV30	CAWGQGRTDTQYF	TGTGCCTGGGGACAGGGAAGGACAGATACGCAGTATTTT
TRBD1	TRBJ2-2	NA	TRBV5-5	CASSLRTGYTGELFF	TGTGCCAGCAGTTTAAGGACAGGCTACACCGGGGAGCTGTTTTTT
NA	TRBJ1-1	NA	TRBV10-1	CASSESNRAEAFF	TGCGCCAGCAGTGAGTCGAATCGGGCTGAAGCTTTCTTT
NA	TRBJ1-5	NA	TRBV2	CASEGFSNQPQHF	TGTGCCAGTGAGGGTTTTTCCAATCAGCCCCAGCATTTT
NA	TRBJ1-2	NA	TRBV4-1	CASSPGYGYTF	TGCGCCAGCAGTCCAGGTTATGGCTACACCTTC
NA	TRBJ2-5	NA	TRBV10-1	CASSGAAQETQYF	TGCGCCAGCAGTGGGGCAGCACAAGAGACCCAGTACTTC
NA	TRBJ1-5	NA	TRBV6-1	CASSGRGNNNQPQHF	TGTGCCAGCAGTGGCAGGGGTAACAACAATCAGCCCCAGCATTTT
NA	TRBJ1-1	NA	TRBV27	CASRSSGINTEAFF	TGTGCCAGCAGGTCCTCCGGTATTAACACTGAAGCTTTCTTT
NA	TRBJ2-7	medium-sized	TRBV6-1	CASRSQDSEEQYF	TGTGCCAGCAGAAGCCAGGACAGCGAAGAGCAGTACTTC
NA	TRBJ2-2	NA	TRBV9	CASSEGLYTGELFF	TGTGCCAGCAGCGAAGGACTATACACCGGGGAGCTGTTTTTT
TRBD1	TRBJ2-7	few	TRBV7-3	CASSPAGTGSEQYF	TGTGCCAGCAGCCCCGCCGGGACAGGGAGCGAGCAGTACTTC
TRBD1	TRBJ1-1	NA	TRBV5-1	CASSLGWKGGIREAFF	TGCGCCAGCAGCTTGGGGTGGAAAGGGGGCATCCGTGAAGCTTTCTTT
TRBD2	TRBJ2-1	NA	TRBV10-3	CAISDDSGRVNEQFF	TGTGCCATCAGTGACGACAGCGGGAGGGTAAATGAGCAGTTCTTC
TRBD1	TRBJ1-5	NA	TRBV18	CASSPGTGNRNQPQHF	TGTGCCAGCTCACCGGGGACAGGGAATAGGAATCAGCCCCAGCATTTT
TRBD1	TRBJ1-6	NA	TRBV27	CASSYRGGRNSPLHF	TGTGCCAGCAGTTACAGGGGTGGGAGGAATTCACCCCTCCACTTT